Listed below are T cell receptor beta chains from one sample, sequenced in a study of blood T cells in healthy people across ages. TCRdb recomputed calls from the 5' RACE reads with MiXCR, one row per CDR3 protein. Of more than 500,000 distinct CDR3 sequences listed, approximately 27% are singletons. Sequenced material: blood. The origin of the receptors is a woman in her 70s in good health. Each CDR3 is given with its conserved first and last residue.

TRBV5-1	TRBJ2-1	CASSFLAMYNEQFF
TRBV7-9	TRBJ2-5	CASSLGDSLQETQYF
TRBV12-3/TRBV12-4	TRBJ1-4	CASSGQGGFYRGEKLFF
TRBV29-1	TRBJ1-4	CSVVRDPNEKLFF
TRBV29-1	TRBJ2-7	CSVDGQGANEQYF
TRBV7-2	TRBJ2-2	CASSSTPGRQFSGELFF
TRBV20-1	TRBJ2-5	CSARRRQETQYF
TRBV15	TRBJ2-1	CATSRDTREGFTHEQFF
TRBV12-3/TRBV12-4	TRBJ2-7	CASSWGRTGVAQYF
TRBV6-4	TRBJ2-1	CASSDRLYNEQFF
TRBV12-3/TRBV12-4	TRBJ2-3	CASIRSGGSDTQYF
TRBV27	TRBJ1-4	CASSFFGGENEKLFF
TRBV5-6	TRBJ1-2	CASSFQGSGNYGYTF
TRBV6-1	TRBJ1-6	CASSEALQGESPLHF
TRBV11-1	TRBJ2-1	CASSPTSGGWNEQFF
TRBV13	TRBJ1-6	CASTRQGWPLHF
TRBV29-1	TRBJ2-3	CSVGSSGGEPDTQYF
TRBV20-1	TRBJ2-2	CSARDRDRGITGELFF
TRBV9	TRBJ2-5	CASSAAPTGGQETQYF
TRBV6-5	TRBJ2-6	CASSYSGGQANVLTF
TRBV10-3	TRBJ2-1	CAISERGSGDEQFF
TRBV4-3	TRBJ2-6	CASSQDFVGGGNSGANALTF